A single sample is the source of the 6 T cell receptor beta chains below, sequenced in a study of cytomegalovirus exposure and HLA in healthy donors. PCR amplification relied on 60 Vbeta primers (plus 13 Jbeta primers). Generated by immunoSEQ multiplex PCR, the TCRdb table keeps only in-frame clones and is missing some. The table records around 200,000 clones, 60% to 80% of them present only once. Sequencing used PBMCs. The receptors derive from a female donor in good health and CMV-seronegative.

V is TRBV20-1 and J is TRBJ2-3, with D tentatively TRBD2 (5 bases). The V end was cut by 2 bases, the J end by 8 bases, with 8 bases between. This CDR3 has 11 residues. The germline gives CDR1 DFQATT, CDR2 SNEGSKA (reference sequence). CDR3 in DNA: TGCAGTGCTAGACCCGGAGGTACGCAGTATTTT. This sequence encodes CSARPGGTQYF.

This clone was counted only a few times. This chain links TRBV19 with TRBJ2-7; D is perhaps TRBD2 (5 bases). The CDR3 runs 16 residues. CDR1 and CDR2 (germline): LNHDA, SQIVND (reference sequence). Trimming shortened V by 8 bases and J by 1 base, and 21 bases separated the two germline ends. The CDR3 coding sequence is TGTGCCAGTGCCATGTGGGTCGCAGGAGGATCCTACGAGCAGTACTTC. Its translation: CASAMWVAGGSYEQYF.

This clone came up once. This rearrangement joins TRBV28 to TRBJ2-3; TRBD2 matches at 14 bases. Germline trimming cut 6 bases from V and 8 bases from J; bases unmatched to any gene: 10. The CDR3 runs to 16 residues. From germline, CDR1 is MDHEN and CDR2 SYDVKM. The CDR3 bases are TGTGCCAGCAGGAACCTCGGGACTAGCGGGGGTGGTACGCAGTATTTT. Its translation: CASRNLGTSGGGTQYF.

A note on this clone: The junction departs from germline at one end; a sequencing error may be responsible. The rearrangement links TRBV19 to TRBJ2-3; 10 nucleotides agree with TRBD2. CDR3 size: 16 residues. The germline V gene has CDR1 LNHDA and CDR2 SQIVND (reference sequence). The CDR3 loop reads CASSWLAGDSTNTQYF. The CDR3 DNA is TGTGCCAGTAGTTGGCTAGCGGGAGACAGCACAAATACGCAGTATTTT.

The CDR3 DNA reads as TGTGCCACCAGCAGAGGCGGGACAGGCACAGATACGCAGTATTTT. It encodes CATSRGGTGTDTQYF. V and J are TRBV15 and TRBJ2-3; a weak D match, TRBD1 (7 bases). Trimming cost V 1 base and J 1 base, with 9 bases left between them. The CDR3 totals 15 residues. The germline V gene has CDR1 LNHNV and CDR2 YYDKDF (reference sequence).

This chain links TRBV20-1 with TRBJ2-1; no firm D call. This CDR3 comprises 11 residues. V gave up 3 bases and J gave up 9 bases, with 9 bases separating them. Germline V gene data show CDR1 as DFQATT and CDR2 as SNEGSKA (reference sequence). The CDR3 loop is CSASKLSEQFF. The CDR3 DNA follows: TGCAGTGCTAGCAAACTAAGTGAGCAGTTCTTC.